The present TCR beta chain was sequenced within a study of T cell changes during pregnancy in multiple sclerosis. The V end lost 3 bases, the J end lost 3 bases, and 6 bases lay between the germline ends. Germline CDR1 is SGHVS and CDR2 is FQNEAQ. The CDR3 has 12 residues. Clones were sequenced by immunoSEQ multiplex PCR, and TCRdb holds only the in-frame ones, with some missing. The table lists tens of thousands of clones, about nine tenths of them singletons. The rearrangement links TRBV7-8 to TRBJ2-7, with unresolved D. The source was peripheral blood, collected in the third trimester of pregnancy. This clonotype was sampled from a female donor in good health, enrolled as a control in a pregnancy study. CDR3 loop: CASSLANYEQYF. The CDR3 bases are TGTGCCAGCAGCTTGGCCAACTACGAGCAGTACTTC.